The 27 T cell receptor beta chains in this list originate from one sample, sequenced in a study of blood T cell repertoires in COVID-19. Assay: immunoSEQ multiplex PCR; the TCRdb copy retains only in-frame clones and omits some. The top ten clones hold approximately 17% of a sample with about 60,000 clones, 88% of them seen once. The sequenced sample was peripheral blood. Receptors originate from a woman aged 80 or over with active COVID-19.

This chain connects TRBV2 to TRBJ2-1; 7 bases fit TRBD1. V dropped 2 bases and J dropped 4; count of bases not matched to a gene: 5. This CDR3 has 15 residues. CDR1 and CDR2 from the germline V gene are SNHLY and FYNNEI. This chain's CDR3 is CASSERQGVYNEQFF. The CDR3 nucleotides are TGTGCCAGCAGTGAAAGGCAGGGGGTTTACAATGAGCAGTTCTTC.

This clone was observed a single time. The gene calls are TRBV2 and TRBJ1-5; D unresolved. The CDR3 is 15 residues long. V was trimmed by 0 bases and J by 0 bases, leaving 6 bases between them. From germline, CDR1 is SNHLY and CDR2 FYNNEI. CDR3 DNA sequence: TGTGCCAGCAGTGAAGCGCGGAATAGCAATCAGCCCCAGCATTTT. It codes for CASSEARNSNQPQHF.

This chain links TRBV18 with TRBJ2-3; 12 positions agree with TRBD2. The CDR3 is 15 amino acids. After removal of 4 bases from V and 6 bases from J, the junction contained 5 bases not matched to a gene. Looked up from germline, CDR1 is KGHSH and CDR2 is LQKENI. CDR3 DNA: TGTGCCAGCTCACAGACTAGCGGGGGTCGGGATACGCAGTATTTT. Translated: CASSQTSGGRDTQYF.

The chain links TRBV6-5 to TRBJ1-6; D is unclear. The CDR3 extends over 14 amino acids. Trimming took off 1 base at V and 10 bases at J, with 11 bases between the two ends. CDR1 and CDR2 from the germline V gene are MNHEY and SVGAGI. CDR3: CASSYWAPRSPLHF. The CDR3 DNA sequence: TGTGCCAGCAGTTACTGGGCCCCAAGGTCACCCCTCCACTTT.

The gene calls are TRBV3-1 (or the pseudogene TRBV3-2) and TRBJ2-1, with D perhaps TRBD2 (6 bases). The germline gives CDR1 LGHDT, CDR2 YNNKEL (reference sequence). The V and J ends lost 4 bases and 6 bases respectively, with 16 bases between them. The CDR3 sequence is 15 residues long. The chain's CDR3 is CASSRPRLGGNEQFF. The DNA for the CDR3 is TGTGCCAGCAGCCGACCGCGACTAGGTGGCAATGAGCAGTTCTTC.

The chain couples TRBV7-3 to TRBJ2-1; possible D gene TRBD2, 7 bases. The CDR3 has 15 residues. The germline V and J ends were trimmed by 4 bases and 3 bases, with 13 bases remaining between them. Per the germline V gene, CDR1 is SGHTA and CDR2 is FQGTGA. DNA for the CDR3: TGTGCCAGCAGCTCCCTAGGGGGGGGCTACAATGAGCAGTTCTTC. It encodes CASSSLGGGYNEQFF.

The genes are TRBV9 and TRBJ1-2, with 7 bases fitting TRBD1. The V segment lost 4 bases and the J segment 0 bases; nucleotides outside the gene matches: 6. In germline, CDR1 is SGDLS, CDR2 YYNGEE. CDR3 length equals 15 residues. The CDR3 DNA reads as TGTGCCAGCAGCTCCAGGACAGGCTCTAACTATGGCTACACCTTC. Protein sequence: CASSSRTGSNYGYTF.

The chain is built from TRBV10-3 and TRBJ2-3, with 11 positions matching TRBD1. J was trimmed by 8 bases and V by 4 bases; bases with no gene match: 8. Germline values: CDR1 ENHRY, CDR2 SYGVKD. The length of the CDR3 is 15 residues. In DNA form, the CDR3 reads TGTGCCATCAGTGTCGGACAGGGGGCTCGCTCTACGCAGTATTTT. This gives the protein CAISVGQGARSTQYF.

The gene calls are TRBV7-2 and TRBJ1-6; D might be TRBD1 (5 bases). With 4 bases removed from V and 9 bases from J, the gap between germline ends came to 19 bases. CDR1 and CDR2 (germline): SGHTA, FQGNSA. This CDR3 spans 16 amino acids. CDR3 sequence reads: CASSSQGQGYGSPLHF. CDR3 nucleotide sequence: TGTGCCAGCAGCTCCCAAGGACAAGGATACGGTTCACCCCTCCACTTT.

The chain couples TRBV19 to TRBJ1-1, with 8 bases identical to TRBD1. V gave up 5 bases and J gave up 7 bases; unmatched junction bases: 3. The CDR3 contains 12 residues. The V gene's germline CDR1 is LNHDA and CDR2 SQIVND (reference sequence). CDR3 bases: TGTGCCAGTAGTGGACAGGGCTATGAAGCTTTCTTT. Translated: CASSGQGYEAFF.

The gene calls are TRBV5-1 and TRBJ2-3, with D tentatively TRBD2 (6 bases). The CDR3 length is 16 residues. Trimming left V 2 bases short and J 1 base short, with 14 bases between. Per the germline V gene, CDR1 is SGHRS and CDR2 is YFSETQ. The CDR3 DNA is TGCGCCAGCAGCTTCTATAGCGGAACGGGCACAGATACGCAGTATTTT. Protein: CASSFYSGTGTDTQYF. The full variable domain, in which reference TRBV5-1 and TRBJ2-3 provide the parts outside the CDR3, is KAGVTQTPRYLIKTRGQQVTLSCSPISGHRSVSWYQQTPGQGLQFLFEYFSETQRNKGNFPGRFSGRQFSNSRSEMNVSTLELGDSALYLCASSFYSGTGTDTQYFGPGTRLTVL.

J is TRBJ2-1 and V is TRBV5-1; a weak D match, TRBD2 (5 bases). Germline-derived CDR1 and CDR2 are SGHRS and YFSETQ. CDR3 length: 12 residues. V was pared by 2 bases and J by 7 bases, with 7 bases between. CDR3 in amino acids: CASSFGVNEQFF. CDR3 DNA sequence: TGCGCCAGCAGCTTCGGGGTAAATGAGCAGTTCTTC.

V is TRBV5-5 and J is TRBJ2-7; a possible D gene is TRBD2 (6 bases). Germline V gene sequence: CDR1 SGHKS, CDR2 YYEKEE (reference sequence). V lost 1 base and J 2 bases, leaving 22 bases between the germline ends. This CDR3 has 18 amino acids. This CDR3 is CASSLMLARGNLAYEQYF. For the CDR3, the DNA is TGTGCCAGCAGCTTGATGCTAGCCCGGGGGAATCTGGCCTACGAGCAGTACTTC.

This chain links TRBV5-8 with TRBJ2-5; 8 bases agree with TRBD2. Germline V gives CDR1 SGHTS, CDR2 YDEGEE. This CDR3 comprises 16 residues. The V gene end was trimmed by 0 bases and the J gene end by 2 bases; junction bases not matched to a gene: 6. The CDR3 bases are TGTGCCAGCAGCTTGGGAGCGGGGGAGATTCAAGAGACCCAGTACTTC. Translated, it gives CASSLGAGEIQETQYF.

V and J are TRBV7-8 and TRBJ2-3, with 7 bases matching TRBD2. This CDR3 is 16 amino acids long. The V gene's germline CDR1 is SGHVS and CDR2 FQNEAQ. Trimming removed 6 bases from V and 9 bases from J; junction bases left unmatched: 18. The CDR3 loop is CASSPARRGRERTQYF. The DNA for the CDR3 is TGTGCCAGCAGTCCCGCCCGACGGGGGAGGGAGAGGACGCAGTATTTT.

This clone was recorded once. The J gene is TRBJ2-5, the V gene TRBV5-4, with TRBD2 matching 14 bases. Germline lookup yields CDR1 SGHNT and CDR2 YYREEE (reference sequence). The CDR3 length is 16 residues. J was trimmed by 5 bases and V by 4 bases; bases with no gene match: 7. The CDR3 nucleotides read TGTGCCAGCAGCGCGACTAGCGGGGGGGCCGGGGAGACCCAGTACTTC. It is translated as CASSATSGGAGETQYF.

The chain employs TRBV19 and TRBJ1-2, with TRBD1 identical over 7 bases. Germline CDR1 reads LNHDA; CDR2 reads SQIVND (reference sequence). This CDR3 has 14 amino acids. The junction had 10 bases not matched to a gene; V was cut back by 4 bases and J by 8 bases. The CDR3 bases are TGTGCCAGTAGTACCTCAGGACAGGTTCGGGGCTACACCTTC. This codes for CASSTSGQVRGYTF.

This sequence joins TRBV7-9 and TRBJ1-1, with D possibly matching TRBD1 (6 bases). The CDR3 length is 14 residues. V was cut by 4 bases and J by 3 bases, with 12 bases left in between. Germline V gene lookup returns CDR1 SEHNR and CDR2 FQNEAQ (reference sequence). For the CDR3, the DNA is TGTGCCAGCAGCTATTTCCAGGGGTACACTGAAGCTTTCTTT. This encodes CASSYFQGYTEAFF.

This clone was observed a single time. The chain combines TRBV7-2 with TRBJ2-7; D is uncertain. Per germline, CDR1 SGHTA and CDR2 FQGNSA. With 0 bases removed from V and 4 bases from J, the gap between germline ends came to 7 bases. The CDR3 contains 13 residues. CDR3 loop: CASSLAKRYEQYF. DNA for the CDR3: TGTGCCAGCAGCTTAGCTAAGAGGTACGAGCAGTACTTC.

The rearrangement uses TRBV5-1 and TRBJ2-5; 10 bases agree with TRBD2. The CDR3 is 16 residues long. V was pared by 7 bases and J by 5 bases, with 14 bases of the junction left unmatched. Germline CDR1 SGHRS, CDR2 YFSETQ. CDR3 loop: CASAARAGGHSETQYF. The CDR3, as DNA: TGCGCCAGCGCCGCTAGAGCGGGGGGGCATAGTGAGACCCAGTACTTC.

V usage is TRBV4-2 and J usage is TRBJ2-2, with 8 bases matching TRBD2. CDR1 is LGHNA, CDR2 YNFKEQ, per germline. The CDR3 has 16 amino acids. The V gene end was trimmed by 1 base and the J gene end by 6 bases; junction bases not matched to a gene: 7. In nucleotides, the CDR3 is TGTGCCAGCAGCCAAGGACGGACTAGCCGGTCCGGGGAGCTGTTTTTT. The encoded protein is CASSQGRTSRSGELFF.

This chain joins TRBV9 and TRBJ1-1; D might be TRBD1 (6 bases). V dropped 0 bases and J dropped 8 bases, with 11 bases sitting between them. Germline CDR1 reads SGDLS; CDR2 reads YYNGEE. The CDR3 length is 13 residues. CDR3 region: CASSVENRGEAFF. CDR3 nucleotide sequence: TGTGCCAGCAGCGTAGAGAATAGGGGGGAAGCTTTCTTT.

The chain couples TRBV14 to TRBJ2-2; tentative D call: TRBD1 (6 bases). Trimming took off 7 bases at V and 1 base at J, with 13 bases between the two ends. The germline V gene has CDR1 SGHDN and CDR2 FVKESK. The CDR3 is made up of 15 amino acids. The DNA of the CDR3 is TGTGCCAGCACCCCCGGGACAAAGAACACCGGGGAGCTGTTTTTT. Amino acid sequence: CASTPGTKNTGELFF.

The V gene is TRBV19, the J gene TRBJ2-1; 7 bases agree with TRBD1. The CDR3 loop spans 13 amino acids. CDR1 is LNHDA and CDR2 is SQIVND in the germline V gene (reference sequence). Trimming at V came to 4 bases and at J to 7 bases, leaving 4 bases not matched to a gene. As DNA, the CDR3 is TGTGCCAGTAGTACCCAACAGGGGAATGAGCAGTTCTTC. This sequence encodes CASSTQQGNEQFF.

The rearrangement joins TRBV19 to TRBJ2-7, with TRBD1 as a possible D gene (5 bases). This CDR3 has 13 amino acids. CDR1 LNHDA and CDR2 SQIVND come from the germline V gene (reference sequence). Trimming left V 5 bases short and J 3 bases short, with 11 bases between. The CDR3 bases are TGTGCCAGTAGTGGAACAGGAATCTACGAGCAGTACTTC. Translated: CASSGTGIYEQYF.

This sequence joins TRBV6-5 and TRBJ2-1; possible D gene TRBD2, 6 bases. CDR1 is MNHEY and CDR2 is SVGAGI in the germline V gene. The CDR3 has 13 amino acids. The V gene lost 7 bases and the J gene lost 10 bases, with 17 bases spanning the gap. The CDR3 loop is CASIPFGGGEQFF. DNA for the CDR3: TGTGCCAGCATTCCTTTTGGTGGGGGGGAGCAGTTCTTC.

The chain couples TRBV15 to TRBJ2-7; D is possibly TRBD2 (6 bases). Germline loops: CDR1 LNHNV, CDR2 YYDKDF (reference sequence). Trimming pared 2 bases from V and 3 bases from J, leaving 20 bases between. The CDR3 contains 17 residues. The CDR3 sequence: CATSRHHGGVGGYEQYF. In nucleotides, the CDR3 is TGTGCCACCAGCAGACACCATGGCGGGGTTGGCGGCTACGAGCAGTACTTC. Using reference TRBV15 and TRBJ2-7 for the parts outside the CDR3, the full variable domain is DAMVIQNPRYQVTQFGKPVTLSCSQTLNHNVMYWYQQKSSQAPKLLFHYYDKDFNNEADTPDNFQSRRPNTSFCFLDIRSPGLGDTAMYLCATSRHHGGVGGYEQYFGPGTRLTVT.